The clone carrying this T cell receptor (beta chain) was recorded a few times. MiXCR, run by TCRdb on the 5' RACE reads, gives a single entry per CDR3 protein. The table has approximately 40,000 distinct CDR3 sequences, approximately 30% seen once. V dropped 2 bases and J dropped 5 bases, with 10 bases sitting between them. The CDR3 totals 13 residues. Germline V gene sequence: CDR1 SGHDT, CDR2 YYEEEE. The V and J genes are TRBV5-6 and TRBJ1-2, with D perhaps matching TRBD1 (5 bases). This receptor was obtained from a female donor with breast cancer. Sequencing was carried out using tumor-infiltrating memory CD4+ T cells sorted from the breast tumor. Subset in this sample: memory CD4+ T cells, CD4+CD45RO+CD25-. The CDR3 DNA sequence: TGTGCCAGCAGCTTTGGGGGAACGTATGGCTACACCTTC. Protein product: CASSFGGTYGYTF.